This T cell receptor (beta chain) was sequenced in a study of blood T cell repertoires in COVID-19. Germline CDR1 reads SGDLS; CDR2 reads YYNGEE. CDR3 size: 16 residues. Trimming removed 3 bases from V and 0 bases from J; junction bases left unmatched: 5. The assay was immunoSEQ multiplex PCR, and TCRdb's table has in-frame clones only and misses some. The repertoire holds about 350,000 clones, with approximately 86% as singletons. J is TRBJ1-3 and V is TRBV9; 8 positions agree with TRBD1. The TCR comes from a woman aged 55 to 70 with COVID-19, enrolled during active disease. The sample comprised peripheral blood. CDR3 DNA: TGTGCCAGCAGCGCTGGACAGGGCTTCTCTGGAAACACCATATATTTT. Amino acids: CASSAGQGFSGNTIYF. Using reference TRBV9 and TRBJ1-3 for the parts outside the CDR3, the full variable domain is DSGVTQTPKHLITATGQRVTLRCSPRSGDLSVYWYQQSLDQGLQFLIQYYNGEERAKGNILERFSAQQFPDLHSELNLSSLELGDSALYFCASSAGQGFSGNTIYFGEGSWLTVV.